This TCR beta chain comes out of a study of shared clonotypes between healthy human individuals. Study-wide points: Naive subsets generally had larger estimated richness than memory subsets.

Turning to this clone: Its antigen remains unidentified.

Trimming took off 7 bases at V and 5 bases at J, with 20 bases between the two ends. The CDR3 sequence is 15 residues long. Germline V gene sequence: CDR1 SGHVS, CDR2 FNYEAQ. The authors divided CD4+ cells into CD45RA+ naive and CD45RA-negative memory subsets. Produced via immunoSEQ multiplex PCR; TCRdb's table is partial and in-frame only. The data show over a million clones, about 75% seen once. This clonotype was sampled from a man between 18 and 35 years old in good health. The chain recombines TRBV7-6 with TRBJ2-5; no reliable D call. Input material: memory CD4+ T cells sorted from blood. The subset is: CD45RA-negative fraction. DNA of the CDR3: TGTGCCAGCACCCAATGGGCGTCTAGACTTGAGACCCAGTACTTC. This sequence encodes CASTQWASRLETQYF.